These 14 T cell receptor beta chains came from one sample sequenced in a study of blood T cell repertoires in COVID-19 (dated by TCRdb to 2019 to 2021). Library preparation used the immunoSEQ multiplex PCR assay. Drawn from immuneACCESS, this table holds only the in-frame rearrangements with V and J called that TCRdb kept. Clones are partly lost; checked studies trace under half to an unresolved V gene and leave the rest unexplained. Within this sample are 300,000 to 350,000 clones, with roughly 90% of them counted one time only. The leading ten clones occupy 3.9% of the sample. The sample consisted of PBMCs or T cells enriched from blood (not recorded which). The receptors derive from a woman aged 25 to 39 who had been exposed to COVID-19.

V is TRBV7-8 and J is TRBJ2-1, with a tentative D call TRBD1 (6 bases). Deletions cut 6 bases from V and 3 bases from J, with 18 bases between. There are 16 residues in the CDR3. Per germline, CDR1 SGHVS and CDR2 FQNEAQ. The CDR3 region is CASSPKQGRNYNEQFF. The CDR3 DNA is TGTGCCAGCAGTCCGAAACAGGGAAGGAACTACAATGAGCAGTTCTTC.

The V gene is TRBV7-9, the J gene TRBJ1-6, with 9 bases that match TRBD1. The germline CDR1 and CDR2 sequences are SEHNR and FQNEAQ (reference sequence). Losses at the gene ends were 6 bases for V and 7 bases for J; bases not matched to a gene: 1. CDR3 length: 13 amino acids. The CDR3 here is CASRGQGNSPLHF. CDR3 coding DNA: TGTGCCAGCAGAGGACAGGGGAATTCACCCCTCCACTTT.

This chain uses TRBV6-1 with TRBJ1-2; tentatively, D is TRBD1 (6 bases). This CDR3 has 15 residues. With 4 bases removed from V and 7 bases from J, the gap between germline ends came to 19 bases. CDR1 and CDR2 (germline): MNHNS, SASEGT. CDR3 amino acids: CASSVGPTGFGGYTF. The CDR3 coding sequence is TGTGCCAGCAGTGTGGGGCCAACAGGGTTTGGTGGCTACACCTTC.

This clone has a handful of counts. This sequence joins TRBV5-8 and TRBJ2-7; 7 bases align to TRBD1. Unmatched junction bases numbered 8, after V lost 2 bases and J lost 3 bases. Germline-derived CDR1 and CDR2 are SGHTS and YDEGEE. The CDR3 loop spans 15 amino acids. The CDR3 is CASSFFRRDSYEQYF. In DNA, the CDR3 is TGTGCCAGCAGCTTTTTTCGTCGGGACAGCTACGAGCAGTACTTC. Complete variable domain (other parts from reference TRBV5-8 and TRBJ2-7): EAGVTQSPTHLIKTRGQQATLRCSPISGHTSVYWYQQALGLGLQFLLWYDEGEERNRGNFPPRFSGRQFPNYSSELNVNALELEDSALYLCASSFFRRDSYEQYFGPGTRLTVT.

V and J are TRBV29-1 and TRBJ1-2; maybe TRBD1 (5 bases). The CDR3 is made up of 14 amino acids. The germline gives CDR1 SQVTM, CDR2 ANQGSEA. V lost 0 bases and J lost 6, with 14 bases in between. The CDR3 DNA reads TGCAGCGTTGAAGACATCAGGGATGCCGATGGCTACACCTTC. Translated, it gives CSVEDIRDADGYTF.

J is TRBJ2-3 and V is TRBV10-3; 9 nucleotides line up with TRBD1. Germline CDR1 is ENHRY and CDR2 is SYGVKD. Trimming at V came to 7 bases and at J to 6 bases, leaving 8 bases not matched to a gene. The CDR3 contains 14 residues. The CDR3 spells CAITQQGAGDTQYF. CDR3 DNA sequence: TGTGCCATCACCCAACAGGGGGCAGGTGATACGCAGTATTTT.

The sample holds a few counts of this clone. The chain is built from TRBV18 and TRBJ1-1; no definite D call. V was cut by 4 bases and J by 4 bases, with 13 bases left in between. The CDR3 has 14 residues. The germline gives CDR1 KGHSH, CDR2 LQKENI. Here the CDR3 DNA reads TGTGCCAGCTCACACTCGTCCAGAGGCACTGAAGCTTTCTTT. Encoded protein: CASSHSSRGTEAFF.

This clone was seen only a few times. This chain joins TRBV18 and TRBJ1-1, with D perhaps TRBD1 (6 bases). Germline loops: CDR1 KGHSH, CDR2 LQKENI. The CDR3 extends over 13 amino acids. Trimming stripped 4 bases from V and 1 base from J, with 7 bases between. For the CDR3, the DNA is TGTGCCAGCTCACTGGGACAGAACACTGAAGCTTTCTTT. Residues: CASSLGQNTEAFF. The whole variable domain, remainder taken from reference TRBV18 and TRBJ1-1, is NAGVMQNPRHLVRRRGQEARLRCSPMKGHSHVYWYRQLPEEGLKFMVYLQKENIIDESGMPKERFSAEFPKEGPSILRIQQVVRGDSAAYFCASSLGQNTEAFFGQGTRLTVV.

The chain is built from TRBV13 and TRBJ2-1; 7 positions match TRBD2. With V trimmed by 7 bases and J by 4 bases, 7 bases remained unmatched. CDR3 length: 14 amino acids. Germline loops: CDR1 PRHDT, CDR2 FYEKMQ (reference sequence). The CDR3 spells CASMGLPLYNEQFF. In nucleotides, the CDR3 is TGTGCCAGCATGGGACTACCTCTATACAATGAGCAGTTCTTC.

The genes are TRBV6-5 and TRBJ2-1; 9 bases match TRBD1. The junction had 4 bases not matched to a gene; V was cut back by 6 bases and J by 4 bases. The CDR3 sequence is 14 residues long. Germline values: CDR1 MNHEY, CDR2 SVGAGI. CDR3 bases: TGTGCCAGCAGAACAGGGGGCGGATACAATGAGCAGTTCTTC. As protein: CASRTGGGYNEQFF.

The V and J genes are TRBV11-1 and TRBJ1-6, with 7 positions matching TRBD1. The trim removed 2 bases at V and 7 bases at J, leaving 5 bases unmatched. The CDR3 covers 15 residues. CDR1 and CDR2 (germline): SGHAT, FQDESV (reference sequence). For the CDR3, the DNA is TGTGCCAGCAGCTTATTACAGGGGCGGAATTCACCCCTCCACTTT. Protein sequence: CASSLLQGRNSPLHF.

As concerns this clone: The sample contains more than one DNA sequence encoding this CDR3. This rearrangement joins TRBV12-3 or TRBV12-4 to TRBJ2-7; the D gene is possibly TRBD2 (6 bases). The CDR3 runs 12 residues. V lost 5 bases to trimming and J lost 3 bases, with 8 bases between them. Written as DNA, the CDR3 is TGTGCCAGCAGTCGGCGGGGCTACGAGCAGTACTTC. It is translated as CASSRRGYEQYF.

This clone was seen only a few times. The CDR3 bases are TGTGCCAGTCACCGGGGGACTAACTATGGCTACACCTTC. Its protein product is CASHRGTNYGYTF. V gene TRBV5-8 combines with J gene TRBJ1-2; D perhaps matches TRBD1 (5 bases). Trimming stripped 8 bases from V and 0 bases from J, with 11 bases between. The CDR3 totals 13 residues. CDR1 is SGHTS, CDR2 YDEGEE, per germline.

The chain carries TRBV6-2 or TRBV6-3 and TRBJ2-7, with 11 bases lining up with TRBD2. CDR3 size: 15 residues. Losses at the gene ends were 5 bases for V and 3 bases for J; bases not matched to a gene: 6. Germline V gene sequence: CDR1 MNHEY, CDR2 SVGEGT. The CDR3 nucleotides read TGTGCCAGCAGTAGAGCCGGGACTAGCGGCTACGAGCAGTACTTC. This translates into CASSRAGTSGYEQYF.